This T cell receptor (beta chain) was found in a study of human T cells and chemical hapten exposure. Across the whole study: Small pooled library volume differences chiefly drove per-sample TCR yield variation.

V lost 5 bases and J 0 bases, leaving 7 bases between the germline ends. This CDR3 has 14 amino acids. Germline values: CDR1 SGHTA, CDR2 FQGNSA. TCRdb itself ran the RACE reads through MiXCR, one entry per CDR3 protein. This sample carries 330,000 or so distinct CDR3 sequences, roughly 6% of them seen once, and the ten largest clones take 4.5% to 6%. This clonotype was seen at least ten times. The antigen is undetermined. Findings and caveats of the study: TCRs whose frequency exceeded 1 in 1000 remained the same following DPC sensitization. Versus controls, expanded TCRs had significantly more large CDR3 similarity clusters.

Time point denoted: patch test 2, 6 weeks after DPC sensitization. Sample treatment: therapeutic diphenylcyclopropenone sensitization with weekly scalp DPC. Patch tests were applied only after blood draws. The sequence came from a woman aged 18-29 years with alopecia areata. Some clones in this sample may be carry-over from other donors' samples. The chain is built from TRBV7-2 and TRBJ1-4; D is undetermined. The sample in question was whole blood, obtained in connection with sensitization to the hapten diphenylcyclopropenone (DPC). CDR3 DNA: TGTGCCAGCAGCCCACAGCCAACTAATGAAAAACTGTTTTTT. Translation: CASSPQPTNEKLFF.